This note documents a single T cell receptor beta chain sequence. The data were taken from a study of blood T cell repertoires in COVID-19. Study at large: Sites across the United States, Italy and Spain contributed samples from acute and convalescent COVID-19. Nucleic acid was either cDNA or gDNA, and it came from T cells, B-cell-depleted T cells, or PBMCs.

As processed by the authors: Reference gene primers were amplified, and this amplification served to estimate nucleated cell counts. Assay: immunoSEQ multiplex PCR; the TCRdb copy retains only in-frame clones and omits some. The V and J calls and clone size were taken over from that table, and D and trimming were inferred from the DNA. This table has over 100,000 clones, 84% appearing once. V lost 5 bases to trimming and J lost 1 base; unmatched junction nucleotides: 16. CDR1 MDHEN and CDR2 SYDVKM come from the germline V gene. This CDR3 has 19 residues. Sequenced material: peripheral blood. The clonotype originates from a woman aged 80 or over with active or convalescent COVID-19. The V call is TRBV28, the J call TRBJ1-5, with TRBD1 matching 8 bases. CDR3 sequence reads: CASSTFRDRQSISNQPQHF. CDR3 in DNA: TGTGCCAGCAGTACGTTCCGGGACAGGCAATCCATAAGCAATCAGCCCCAGCATTTT.